This T cell receptor beta chain was recovered during a study of T cell responses to AZD1222 COVID-19 vaccine. Study information: Pooled in the analysis were second doses at about 4 or about 12 weeks.

V shed 6 bases and J 8 bases; nucleotides not matched to a gene: 7. This CDR3 comprises 15 residues. The germline V gene has CDR1 ENHRY and CDR2 SYGVKD. Only in-frame clones appear in the TCRdb table, and some are missing; sequencing was by immunoSEQ multiplex PCR. The sample lists roughly 110,000 clones; about 86% were seen once. General study findings and limits: No day 14 peak samples; only post-peak repertoires were characterized. Clonal diversity was possibly underestimated; the donors were predominantly white British and more often female. Only a handful of individuals given AZD1222 were seropositive at baseline.

Turning to this clone: Its antigen is not known.

The sequences come from peripheral blood, collected on day 0 of AZD1222 vaccination. The source is an adult in good health. The chain carries TRBV10-3 and TRBJ1-6, with 10 bases fitting TRBD1. CDR3 amino acids: CAISASTGGDSPLHF. In DNA form, the CDR3 reads TGTGCCATCAGCGCGTCGACAGGGGGCGATTCACCCCTCCACTTT.